This TCR beta chain is from a study of blood T cell repertoires in COVID-19. Across the whole study: Acute and convalescent COVID-19 samples came from the United States, Italy and Spain.

The CDR3 spans 17 residues. Germline values: CDR1 LGHNA, CDR2 YNFKEQ. V was cut by 1 base and J by 0 bases, with 15 bases left in between. Sequencing was performed with immunoSEQ multiplex PCR; in TCRdb, only in-frame clones are kept and a portion is missing. The table has under 250,000 clones, about nine tenths seen once. In its sample, this clone was seen a few times. The rearrangement uses TRBV4-2 and TRBJ1-2; weak D call: TRBD1 (6 bases). The sequence was collected from a woman in her sixties or seventies who had recovered from COVID-19. The sequencing sample was made of peripheral blood. This CDR3 reads CASSQGGQILTNYGYTF. CDR3 DNA: TGTGCCAGCAGCCAAGGGGGACAAATCCTCACTAACTATGGCTACACCTTC.